This T cell receptor (beta chain) was obtained from a study of CD8 T cells in ankylosing spondylitis. Whole-study findings and limits: Made up of about eight highly homologous variants, a TCR beta motif appeared characteristic of ankylosing spondylitis blood. Reportedly, disease-linked clones are significantly enriched in ankylosing spondylitis patients' matched synovial fluid.

This clonotype was found a few times. Its antigen is currently unknown. Germline CDR1 reads SQVTM; CDR2 reads ANQGSEA. The CDR3 runs to 12 residues. V was shortened by 6 bases and J by 5 bases, with 12 bases between the two germline ends. TCRdb re-called the 5' RACE reads with MiXCR, one entry per CDR3 protein. The data contain around 130,000 distinct CDR3 sequences, around 9.7% of them singletons. This rearrangement joins TRBV29-1 to TRBJ2-3; TRBD1 is a possible D gene (5 bases). The TCR comes from a male donor with ankylosing spondylitis or in good health (not recorded which). The specimen was blood, either unsorted or a sorted T cell fraction (not recorded which). CDR3 nucleotides: TGCAGCGTGGGGCTTTTTGGAGATACGCAGTATTTT. Its translation is CSVGLFGDTQYF.